Presented here are 16 T cell receptor beta chains from one specimen sequenced in a study of cytomegalovirus exposure and HLA in healthy donors. PCR primers comprised 60 Vbeta and 13 Jbeta primers. The assay was immunoSEQ multiplex PCR, and TCRdb's table has in-frame clones only and misses some. The sample consists of roughly 110,000 clones, 65% to 75% of them appearing once. Material: PBMCs. The receptors were gathered from a man aged 25 to 40 in good health and CMV-seropositive.

The chain is built from TRBV6-1 and TRBJ1-2; the D gene is possibly TRBD1 (6 bases). V shed 2 bases and J shed 7 bases, with 17 bases lying between them. The CDR3 is 15 residues long. Looked up from germline, CDR1 is MNHNS and CDR2 is SASEGT. CDR3 residues: CASSERSDSPGGYTF. DNA of the CDR3: TGTGCCAGCAGTGAAAGGTCGGACAGCCCGGGTGGCTACACCTTC.

The rearrangement links TRBV27 to TRBJ1-2, with D tentatively TRBD1 (5 bases). Trimming shortened V by 2 bases and J by 2 bases, and 12 bases separated the two germline ends. Germline values: CDR1 MNHEY, CDR2 SMNVEV (reference sequence). This CDR3 comprises 15 residues. Written as DNA, the CDR3 is TGTGCCAGCAGTTTACAGGGACGGGGGAACTATGGCTACACCTTC. Protein product: CASSLQGRGNYGYTF.

This chain uses TRBV4-1 with TRBJ1-2; 8 nucleotides align to TRBD1. Germline values: CDR1 MGHRA, CDR2 YSYEKL. J was trimmed by 2 bases and V by 0 bases; bases with no gene match: 5. The CDR3 loop spans 16 amino acids. CDR3 amino acids: CASSQEPGQANYGYTF. The CDR3 bases are TGCGCCAGCAGCCAAGAGCCGGGACAGGCGAACTATGGCTACACCTTC.

The chain has TRBV5-1 and TRBJ1-6, with 8 nucleotides matching TRBD1. The length of the CDR3 is 16 residues. The V segment lost 0 bases and the J segment 7 bases; nucleotides outside the gene matches: 6. Germline-derived CDR1 and CDR2 are SGHRS and YFSETQ. The CDR3 DNA sequence: TGCGCCAGCAGCTTGGAAGCTCAGGGGGCCAATTCACCCCTCCACTTT. Its protein product is CASSLEAQGANSPLHF.

The chain is built from TRBV9 and TRBJ2-3, with D tentatively TRBD1 (6 bases). Trimming took off 2 bases at V and 4 bases at J, with 14 bases between the two ends. CDR1 and CDR2 (germline): SGDLS, YYNGEE. The CDR3 sequence is 15 residues long. The DNA of the CDR3 is TGTGCCAGCAGCGTTGGGACACCCAGCCCAGATACGCAGTATTTT. It yields the protein CASSVGTPSPDTQYF.

The chain carries TRBV6-4 and TRBJ2-3; 12 bases are shared with TRBD1. CDR1 and CDR2 from the germline V gene are MRHNA and SNTAGT. V shed 4 bases and J 5 bases; nucleotides not matched to a gene: 4. The CDR3 has 15 amino acids. CDR3: CASSAGQGARDTQYF. The DNA of the CDR3 is TGTGCCAGCAGTGCGGGACAGGGGGCAAGAGATACGCAGTATTTT.

The V gene is TRBV7-5, the J gene TRBJ2-3; TRBD1 is the table's D call, not checked against the DNA. TRBV7-5 is a recognized pseudogene. The CDR3 has 14 amino acids. CDR3 nucleotide sequence: TGTGCCAGAAGCTTCAGGGGTAGCACAGATACGCAGTATTTT. Encoded protein: CARSFRGSTDTQYF.

Notes on this clone: The same CDR3 arises from other DNA sequences in this sample as well. The J gene is TRBJ1-2, the V gene TRBV6-5; D unresolved. Germline V gene data show CDR1 as MNHEY and CDR2 as SVGAGI. This CDR3 comprises 16 residues. V was trimmed by 0 bases and J by 4 bases, leaving 15 bases between them. The CDR3 protein is CASSYSTGVPGYGYTF. DNA for the CDR3: TGTGCCAGCAGTTACTCGACCGGGGTACCGGGCTATGGCTACACCTTC.

The chain uses TRBV19 and TRBJ1-6, with a weak D call TRBD1 (6 bases). This CDR3 region has 14 residues. Germline CDR1 and CDR2: LNHDA and SQIVND (reference sequence). V was pared by 10 bases and J by 9 bases, with 19 bases between. CDR3 sequence (DNA): TGTGCCACCTCAACCGCAGGGGAAATTTCACCCCTCCACTTT. This encodes CATSTAGEISPLHF.

This clone has ten or more counts. In DNA, the CDR3 is TGTGCCAGCAGCCCGCAAATCAGGGATACTGAAGCTTTCTTT. It codes for CASSPQIRDTEAFF. The genes are TRBV4-2 and TRBJ1-1; maybe TRBD1 (5 bases). V was trimmed by 4 bases and J by 5 bases, leaving 14 bases between them. There are 14 residues in the CDR3. Germline CDR1 is LGHNA and CDR2 is YNFKEQ.

This clone has a single count. This sequence joins TRBV5-1 and TRBJ2-2, with 7 bases matching TRBD2. J lost 1 base, V lost 0 bases, and 0 bases had no gene match. Germline values: CDR1 SGHRS, CDR2 YFSETQ. This CDR3 has 15 residues. CDR3 DNA sequence: TGCGCCAGCAGCTTGGTAGCGGGGAACACCGGGGAGCTGTTTTTT. The encoded protein is CASSLVAGNTGELFF.

The genes are TRBV7-2 and TRBJ2-1; 8 bases align to TRBD1. Germline-derived CDR1 and CDR2 are SGHTA and FQGNSA. This CDR3 region has 14 residues. The junction had 6 bases not matched to a gene; V was cut back by 5 bases and J by 6 bases. The CDR3 DNA is TGTGCCAGCAGCCGGACAGGGTATGGCAATGAGCAGTTCTTC. Translation: CASSRTGYGNEQFF.

This clone was picked up one time. The chain links TRBV11-3 to TRBJ1-2; no definite D call. V lost 3 bases and J lost 1, with 9 bases in between. CDR1 and CDR2 from the germline V gene are SGHNT and YENEEA. This CDR3 is built from 14 residues. Here the CDR3 DNA reads TGTGCCAGCAGCTTTGACGGGAATAACTATGGCTACACCTTC. The encoded protein is CASSFDGNNYGYTF.

This clone came up many times. The J gene is TRBJ1-6, the V gene TRBV4-2, with 11 bases lining up with TRBD1. The CDR3 has 19 residues. V dropped 2 bases and J dropped 5; count of bases not matched to a gene: 11. Germline CDR1 and CDR2: LGHNA and YNFKEQ. CDR3 nucleotide sequence: TGTGCCAGCAGCCAACTTTTTGGGACAGGGGGAAAGAATAATTCACCCCTCCACTTT. Encoded protein: CASSQLFGTGGKNNSPLHF.

The V and J genes are TRBV2 and TRBJ1-4, with TRBD1 matching 8 bases. Germline loops: CDR1 SNHLY, CDR2 FYNNEI. The CDR3 sequence is 15 residues long. V lost 5 bases, J lost 5 bases, and 7 bases stayed unmatched. CDR3 nucleotide sequence: TGTGCCAGCAGTCAAGACAGGGGTGGGAATGAAAAACTGTTTTTT. Translation: CASSQDRGGNEKLFF.

V is TRBV4-2 and J is TRBJ2-2; TRBD1 matches 8 bases. This CDR3 has 16 amino acids. The germline V gene encodes CDR1 LGHNA and CDR2 YNFKEQ. V lost 1 base and J lost 5; bases outside the gene matches: 6. CDR3 in amino acids: CASSQAGGAGTGELFF. In nucleotides, the CDR3 is TGTGCCAGCAGCCAAGCAGGGGGCGCGGGGACCGGGGAGCTGTTTTTT.